This TCR beta chain appears in the sequencing data of a study of shared clonotypes between healthy human individuals (dated by TCRdb to 2020 to 2022). General notes on the study: The cohort comprised two women and three men aged 18 to 49 years. For each donor, CD4 naive and CD4 memory were each run on three plates, CD8 naive on two plates, and CD8 memory on one plate. To estimate repertoire size and how much clonotype sharing occurs between individuals, the study deeply sequenced the blood TCR repertoires of five or six healthy adults. Different laboratories and diverse techniques were used to prepare libraries and sequence TCR repertoires, to increase sequencing depth and limit assay-specific biases. Per donor, leukapheresis produced somewhere between about 0.94 and 9 billion PBMCs. General conclusions and limits of the study: Sampling was restricted to blood, and TCR repertoires in tissues likely differ from the TCR repertoires found in blood. About 4.5% of naive CD4, 3% to 4% of naive CD8, 2% to 2.5% of memory CD4, and around 0.4% of memory CD8 clonotypes were shared across several donors. Compared with non-shared clonotypes, clonotypes shared by all four sorted-subset donors had higher generation probabilities. Pairwise subsampling indicated that sequencing depth was expected to affect the degree of clonotype sharing among donors. The genetic and exposure-history diversity represented was limited by the small number of donors. Estimated clonotype richness was generally larger for naive than for memory subsets. Rarefaction of sorted-subset datasets indicated incomplete sequencing despite the large sequencing depth.

CD8 naive samples were CD45RO-negative cells positively selected for CCR7, giving a CD45RA+CCR7+ population that excluded TemRA cells. Donors were healthy HIV-negative adults with no recently reported acute infections or vaccinations. Only Caucasian adults living in Nashville, Tennessee, USA were represented among the donors. Blood was collected by leukapheresis, and PBMCs were isolated by Ficoll-Histopaque density gradient centrifugation and then cryopreserved in liquid nitrogen vapor phase. Analytical flow cytometry was used to check the purity and quantity of each magnetically sorted T cell population. Each sorted fraction had its genomic DNA isolated and then quantified by UV absorbance on a Nanodrop 2000c. Using the deep immunoSEQ assay, multiplex PCR amplified TCR CDR3 regions from genomic DNA. Extracted genomic DNA from each cell subset was spread evenly across all wells of several immunoSEQ 96-well plates, with each plate serving as a replicate. For sorted subsets, each replicate PCR was loaded with approximately 200 ng genomic DNA, equivalent to 30,000 or so T cell genomes. The purified libraries were quantified using a Qubit 3.0 fluorometer, sized with a Bioanalyzer 2100, and then quantified again using the KAPA Library Quantification kit. A separate single-read 150-cycle Illumina NextSeq 550 flow cell was used to sequence each immunoSEQ 96-well plate. The authors processed their data as follows. The immunoSEQ output contained only junctional sequences without quality scores, so filtering could not match that applied to full-length reads. Sequences were annotated with PyIR, a Python wrapper for IgBLAST v1.9, using IMGT germline references to assign V/J genes and CDR3. Reads were removed for weak V/J assignments (E-value above 1e-6), missing CDR3, stop codons, out-of-frame junctions, or ambiguous translated residues. A V3J clonotype was defined by an identical inferred V gene, J gene, and CDR3 amino acid sequence. The percentage overlap between two repertoires was calculated by dividing the number of shared unique clonotypes by the size of the smaller repertoire. Three approaches were used to assess repertoire richness: RTK rarefaction, the Chao1 estimator, and Recon v2.1 estimates of unobserved clonotypes. For all TCRbeta clonotypes obtained by the gDNA method from four donors, generation probabilities were computed with OLGA. Sourced from immuneACCESS, this table was stored by TCRdb with only in-frame sequences that have V and J called. A share of the clones is absent; for the studies checked, an unresolved V gene accounts for under half, and the remainder has no known explanation. The V and J calls and clone size are taken from that table; D and trimming were inferred from the DNA. The sample table contains about 2,200,000 clones; only one count was recorded for about 93% of them. Clones ranked in the top ten supply 1.5% to 2% of the sample.

A remark on this clone: Its antigen is not yet known. No base quality values were provided; no much bigger clone lies one nucleotide off.

CDR1 and CDR2 were assigned from the germline V gene as ENHRY and SYGVKD. From cysteine to phenylalanine, the CDR3 is 11 amino acids long. Only the CDR3 DNA is retained, 33 bases long and in frame from the first base. The sequence links TRBV10-3 to TRBJ2-5; perhaps TRBD2 is the D gene, with 5 bases matching. The J call is doubtful: the DNA matches TRBJ2-7 better. The sequence was obtained from a man between 18 and 35 years old in good health. Some clones in this sample may be carry-over from other donors' samples. What was sequenced was naive CD8+ T cells from PBMCs. The meaning of the sample's cell subset or site label: CD45RA+CCR7+. The nucleotides read TGTGCCACCCTGAGCGGTATCGAGCAGTACTTC. It encodes CATLSGIEQYF.